The rows below give T cell receptor beta chains drawn from one sample of a study of CD8 T cells in Susac syndrome. TCRdb re-analysed the immunoSEQ multiplex PCR reads in MiXCR, keeping a single row per CDR3 protein. The sample yields under 350,000 distinct CDR3 sequences, 92% seen once. Material: CD4+ T cells from PBMCs. The origin of the receptors is a human donor with multiple sclerosis. Each CDR3 is given with its conserved first and last residue. Each record gives: clone size, D gene, J gene, V gene, CDR3 DNA, CDR3 protein. A D gene is named only where the DNA matches it firmly. The size field is filled for only some rows; it gives once, few, many or a size class.

clone_size: NA
d_call: NA
j_call: TRBJ1-2
v_call: TRBV28
cdr3_nt: TGTGCCAGCAAGGGACTCCGCTATGGCTACACCTTC
cdr3_aa: CASKGLRYGYTF

clone_size: NA
d_call: NA
j_call: TRBJ1-1
v_call: TRBV7-9
cdr3_nt: TGTGCCAGCAGCTTAGGGCCCTTAGGGCAGGGGAACACTGAAGCTTTCTTT
cdr3_aa: CASSLGPLGQGNTEAFF

clone_size: NA
d_call: NA
j_call: TRBJ1-2
v_call: TRBV30
cdr3_nt: TGTGCCTGGATTAAAAGGGGCTTTACCGCGGCCGGCTACACCTTC
cdr3_aa: CAWIKRGFTAAGYTF

clone_size: NA
d_call: NA
j_call: TRBJ2-2
v_call: TRBV7-2
cdr3_nt: TGTGCCAGCAGCTTATTTGGACACCAACTACCAACCGGGGAGCTGTTTTTT
cdr3_aa: CASSLFGHQLPTGELFF

clone_size: NA
d_call: TRBD1
j_call: TRBJ2-7
v_call: TRBV20-1
cdr3_nt: TGCAGTGCTAGACGTCCCGGGACAGGGAACGAGCAGTACTTC
cdr3_aa: CSARRPGTGNEQYF

clone_size: NA
d_call: TRBD2
j_call: TRBJ2-3
v_call: TRBV24-1
cdr3_nt: TGTGCCACCAGTCGACTAGCGGGGGGGACAGATACGCAGTATTTT
cdr3_aa: CATSRLAGGTDTQYF

clone_size: NA
d_call: NA
j_call: TRBJ2-1
v_call: TRBV9
cdr3_nt: TGTGCCAGCAGCGTGGACGAAGCGGGCCCGCAGTTCTTC
cdr3_aa: CASSVDEAGPQFF

clone_size: NA
d_call: NA
j_call: TRBJ1-2
v_call: TRBV27
cdr3_nt: TGTGCCAGCAGTTTCCCACTGGGGCGTGGCTACACCTTC
cdr3_aa: CASSFPLGRGYTF

clone_size: once
d_call: NA
j_call: TRBJ2-1
v_call: TRBV20-1
cdr3_nt: TGCAGTGCTAGAGATCAGAGGCTAGACTTACATGAGCAGTTCTTC
cdr3_aa: CSARDQRLDLHEQFF

clone_size: NA
d_call: NA
j_call: TRBJ1-5
v_call: TRBV6-6
cdr3_nt: TGTGCCAGCAGTTATTTGACATCCAATCAGCCCCAGCACTTT
cdr3_aa: CASSYLTSNQPQHF

clone_size: NA
d_call: NA
j_call: TRBJ2-6
v_call: TRBV20-1
cdr3_nt: TGCAGTGCTAGCGCCACTGGGGCCAACGTCCTGACTTTC
cdr3_aa: CSASATGANVLTF

clone_size: NA
d_call: NA
j_call: TRBJ2-1
v_call: TRBV12-3/TRBV12-4
cdr3_nt: TGTGCCAGCAGTTTTGGACTCGTCGGTGAGAATGAGCAGTTCTTC
cdr3_aa: CASSFGLVGENEQFF

clone_size: NA
d_call: NA
j_call: TRBJ2-1
v_call: TRBV12-3/TRBV12-4
cdr3_nt: TGTGCCAGCAGTTTCGGCGGGGACAATGAGCAGTTCTTC
cdr3_aa: CASSFGGDNEQFF

clone_size: NA
d_call: TRBD1
j_call: TRBJ1-5
v_call: TRBV13
cdr3_nt: TGTGCCAGCAGCTTAGGTTCGGGACAGCAGCCCCAGCATTTT
cdr3_aa: CASSLGSGQQPQHF

clone_size: NA
d_call: NA
j_call: TRBJ2-5
v_call: TRBV18
cdr3_nt: TGTGCCAGCTCACCCCAGACCCAAGAGACCCAGTACTTC
cdr3_aa: CASSPQTQETQYF

clone_size: NA
d_call: NA
j_call: TRBJ2-1
v_call: TRBV20-1
cdr3_nt: TGCAGTGGGGGTGGAGGGAGTTTGGGTGAGCAGTTCTTC
cdr3_aa: CSGGGGSLGEQFF

clone_size: NA
d_call: NA
j_call: TRBJ2-4
v_call: TRBV11-2
cdr3_nt: TGTGCCAGCAGCTCGCCTAGGGAAGCCAAAAACATTCAGTACTTC
cdr3_aa: CASSSPREAKNIQYF

clone_size: few
d_call: NA
j_call: TRBJ1-6
v_call: TRBV12-3/TRBV12-4
cdr3_nt: TGTGCCAGCAGTTTAGCGCACGAGTCACCCCTCCACTTT
cdr3_aa: CASSLAHESPLHF

clone_size: few
d_call: NA
j_call: TRBJ2-7
v_call: TRBV6-5
cdr3_nt: TGTGCCAGCAGTTACTCGACAACGGGGCCCTACGAGCAGTACTTC
cdr3_aa: CASSYSTTGPYEQYF

clone_size: NA
d_call: NA
j_call: TRBJ2-5
v_call: TRBV10-3
cdr3_nt: TGTGCCATCAGGCCCTCCAGGGAAGAGACCCAGTACTTC
cdr3_aa: CAIRPSREETQYF

clone_size: NA
d_call: TRBD2
j_call: TRBJ2-1
v_call: TRBV5-1
cdr3_nt: TGCGCCAGCAGGTCGCGGGAGTTCTCCTACAATGAGCAGTTCTTC
cdr3_aa: CASRSREFSYNEQFF

clone_size: NA
d_call: NA
j_call: TRBJ2-5
v_call: TRBV6-4
cdr3_nt: TGTGCCAGCACTACCTGCGGGAAGACCCAGTACTTC
cdr3_aa: CASTTCGKTQYF

clone_size: once
d_call: TRBD2
j_call: TRBJ2-5
v_call: TRBV20-1
cdr3_nt: TGCAGTGCTAGAACCACTAGCGGGAGTTGGGAGACCCAGTACTTC
cdr3_aa: CSARTTSGSWETQYF

clone_size: NA
d_call: TRBD2
j_call: TRBJ2-5
v_call: TRBV6-1
cdr3_nt: TGTGCCAGCAGTAAGTTGGGACTAGCGATGCAAGAGACCCAGTACTTC
cdr3_aa: CASSKLGLAMQETQYF

clone_size: NA
d_call: TRBD1
j_call: TRBJ1-2
v_call: TRBV4-1
cdr3_nt: TGCGCCAGCAGCCAAGATTTGGGGACAGGGGCCTATGGCTACACCTTC
cdr3_aa: CASSQDLGTGAYGYTF

clone_size: NA
d_call: NA
j_call: TRBJ2-3
v_call: TRBV5-5
cdr3_nt: TGTGCCAGCAGCTTCGCCGGCCCCCTTGTAGATACGCAGTATTTT
cdr3_aa: CASSFAGPLVDTQYF

clone_size: few
d_call: NA
j_call: TRBJ2-2
v_call: TRBV7-9
cdr3_nt: TGTGCCAGCAGCTTCCAAACGACGAACACCGGGGAGCTGTTTTTT
cdr3_aa: CASSFQTTNTGELFF

clone_size: NA
d_call: NA
j_call: TRBJ2-7
v_call: TRBV5-8
cdr3_nt: TGTGCCAGCAGCATCTCCGGGAGTTGGTACTTC
cdr3_aa: CASSISGSWYF

clone_size: NA
d_call: NA
j_call: TRBJ2-3
v_call: TRBV11-3
cdr3_nt: TGTGCCAGCAGTTATAGTGGTGTGGATACGCAGTATTTT
cdr3_aa: CASSYSGVDTQYF

clone_size: NA
d_call: TRBD2
j_call: TRBJ2-7
v_call: TRBV9
cdr3_nt: TGTGCCAGCAGCGGAGGGACTAGCCTCGAGCGGCAGTACTTC
cdr3_aa: CASSGGTSLERQYF

clone_size: NA
d_call: NA
j_call: TRBJ2-5
v_call: TRBV7-8
cdr3_nt: TGTGCCAGCGGCCCAGAGACCCAGTACTTC
cdr3_aa: CASGPETQYF

clone_size: NA
d_call: TRBD1
j_call: TRBJ1-2
v_call: TRBV7-9
cdr3_nt: TGTGCCAGCAGCGCTAGGCGGGACAGGGGAATTAACTATGGCTACACCTTC
cdr3_aa: CASSARRDRGINYGYTF

clone_size: NA
d_call: TRBD2
j_call: TRBJ2-1
v_call: TRBV30
cdr3_nt: TGTGCCTGGAGCACAGCGGGGGCCTACAATGAGCAGTTCTTC
cdr3_aa: CAWSTAGAYNEQFF